The entry below describes one T cell receptor beta chain. Its specificity is unknown. This record belongs to a study of OX40 agonist ivuxolimab in advanced cancers. Study-wide findings and caveats: Low clonal expansion, among the lowest seen, marked partial responders at 0.1-3.0 mg/kg.

The table came from immunoSEQ multiplex PCR; TCRdb's copy has only in-frame clones and leaves some out. The sample lists 45,000 to 50,000 clones, more than 70% occurring once. The germline V and J ends were trimmed by 1 base and 8 bases, with 5 bases remaining between them. Per the germline V gene, CDR1 is MGHRA and CDR2 is YSYEKL. This CDR3 is 11 amino acids long. With autoimmune disease history or systemic immunosuppression, patients were excluded. The sequenced sample was CD4+ or CD8+ T cells sorted from blood, obtained in a trial of the OX40 agonist ivuxolimab. This sequence was found in an adult with an advanced solid tumor such as melanoma, head and neck, liver or kidney cancer. The chain combines TRBV4-1 with TRBJ1-2; D gene uncertain. The CDR3 protein is CASSQGEGYTF. The CDR3 nucleotides are TGCGCCAGCAGCCAAGGGGAAGGCTACACCTTC.